This TCR beta chain was sequenced during a study of early T cells in non-severe SARS-CoV-2 infection. The sample holds a few counts of this clonotype. TCRdb analysed the 5' RACE reads with MiXCR anew, one entry per CDR3 protein. Among over 55,000 distinct CDR3 sequences listed, 8% to 10% were seen once. The V and J ends lost 5 bases and 1 base, in that order; junction bases with no gene match: 10. The CDR3 is made up of 17 amino acids. Germline CDR1 and CDR2: SGHTA and FQGNSA. This chain links TRBV7-2 with TRBJ2-5, with 10 bases that match TRBD2. The sequencing input was whole blood. The receptor was isolated from an adult who was a healthcare worker with PCR-confirmed SARS-CoV-2 infection or an uninfected control (not recorded which). The CDR3 coding sequence is TGTGCCAGCAGCACCCTCGGACTAGCGGCAACCCAAGAGACCCAGTACTTC. Translation gives CASSTLGLAATQETQYF.